These 28 T cell receptor beta chains originate from one sample sequenced in a study of T cell responses to AZD1222 COVID-19 vaccine. Generated by immunoSEQ multiplex PCR, the TCRdb table keeps only in-frame clones and is missing some. The sample has just under 55,000 clones, around 92% seen once; the top ten hold just under 2%. Sequencing used peripheral blood, obtained on day 0 of AZD1222 vaccination. These receptors all come from an adult in good health.

The chain is built from TRBV5-4 and TRBJ2-7, with 9 bases lining up with TRBD1. J was trimmed by 1 base and V by 0 bases; bases with no gene match: 2. The germline V gene encodes CDR1 SGHNT and CDR2 YYREEE (reference sequence). CDR3 length: 15 amino acids. CDR3 loop: CASSLAGTGSYEQYF. In nucleotides, the CDR3 is TGTGCCAGCAGCTTGGCCGGGACAGGGTCCTACGAGCAGTACTTC.

This chain joins TRBV6-5 and TRBJ2-7; 8 bases line up with TRBD1. The germline CDR1 and CDR2 sequences are MNHEY and SVGAGI. Trimming cost V 6 bases and J 7 bases; bases outside gene matches: 8. The CDR3 is 13 amino acids. The CDR3 bases are TGTGCCAGCAGGGTTTCAGGGGGCTTGGAGCAGTACTTC. This gives the protein CASRVSGGLEQYF.

The chain has TRBV5-1 and TRBJ1-1; D is uncertain. Trimming pared 0 bases from V and 0 bases from J, leaving 9 bases between. CDR1 and CDR2 from the germline V gene are SGHRS and YFSETQ. The CDR3 sequence is 15 residues long. As DNA, the CDR3 is TGCGCCAGCAGCTTGGGTATTGGGGTGAACACTGAAGCTTTCTTT. This translates into CASSLGIGVNTEAFF.

This sequence joins TRBV28 and TRBJ1-5, with D perhaps matching TRBD1 (6 bases). Per germline, CDR1 MDHEN and CDR2 SYDVKM. The V gene lost 3 bases and the J gene lost 2 bases, with 23 bases spanning the gap. The CDR3 contains 19 residues. CDR3: CASSLGLVGGVIGNQPQHF. In DNA form, the CDR3 reads TGTGCCAGCAGTTTGGGCTTAGTAGGGGGGGTTATTGGCAATCAGCCCCAGCATTTT.

CDR3 loop: CATRTGNEETQYF. CDR3 coding DNA: TGTGCCACCCGGACAGGGAATGAGGAGACCCAGTACTTC. The chain recombines TRBV15 with TRBJ2-5; 8 nucleotides line up with TRBD1. The CDR3 sequence is 13 residues long. V lost 8 bases, J lost 5 bases, and 7 bases stayed unmatched. Per the germline V gene, CDR1 is LNHNV and CDR2 is YYDKDF (reference sequence).

CDR3 sequence reads: CASSFGSGDGRKTQYF. The CDR3, as DNA: TGCGCCAGCAGCTTCGGGTCAGGGGATGGAAGGAAGACCCAGTACTTC. The chain employs TRBV5-1 and TRBJ2-5; maybe TRBD1 (6 bases). Germline lookup yields CDR1 SGHRS and CDR2 YFSETQ. This CDR3 comprises 16 residues. Trimming shortened V by 2 bases and J by 6 bases, and 20 bases separated the two germline ends.

This clone showed up just once. The chain is built from TRBV10-3 and TRBJ2-1, with 7 bases lining up with TRBD2. Trimming at V came to 4 bases and at J to 4 bases, leaving 7 bases not matched to a gene. Germline V CDR1 and CDR2: ENHRY, SYGVKD. The CDR3 has 15 amino acids. CDR3 residues: CAISGGASGYNEQFF. CDR3 in DNA: TGTGCCATCAGTGGAGGGGCTAGCGGATACAATGAGCAGTTCTTC.

This rearrangement joins TRBV10-3 to TRBJ2-7; no definite D call. The length of the CDR3 is 12 residues. Trimming took off 5 bases at V and 2 bases at J, with 7 bases between the two ends. CDR1 is ENHRY, CDR2 SYGVKD, per germline. Here the CDR3 reads CAISTQTYEQYF. In nucleotides, the CDR3 is TGTGCCATCAGTACACAAACCTACGAGCAGTACTTC.

The genes are TRBV18 and TRBJ2-3; D uncertain. Trimming left V 1 base short and J 2 bases short, with 16 bases between. The CDR3 loop spans 17 amino acids. The V gene's germline CDR1 is KGHSH and CDR2 LQKENI. The CDR3 sequence: CASSPLFSKTHTDTQYF. As DNA, the CDR3 is TGTGCCAGCTCACCACTCTTCTCCAAAACCCACACAGATACGCAGTATTTT.

The CDR3 nucleotides read TGTGCCAGCAGCCGGTGGGCGGGAGGTGAGCAGTTCTTC. It yields the protein CASSRWAGGEQFF. The rearrangement links TRBV6-5 to TRBJ2-1; 8 bases are shared with TRBD2. The germline CDR1 and CDR2 sequences are MNHEY and SVGAGI. J was trimmed by 9 bases and V by 6 bases; bases with no gene match: 7. The length of the CDR3 is 13 residues.

The chain uses TRBV6-1 and TRBJ1-2, with 9 bases identical to TRBD1. V shed 2 bases, J shed 2 bases, and the junction held 3 bases outside the gene matches. The germline V gene has CDR1 MNHNS and CDR2 SASEGT. This CDR3 spans 15 amino acids. The CDR3 DNA is TGTGCCAGCAGTGAAACGACAGGGGGGAACTATGGCTACACCTTC. It codes for CASSETTGGNYGYTF.

The chain carries TRBV5-1 and TRBJ1-1, with D possibly TRBD1 on 5 matching bases. The CDR3 runs to 16 residues. Trimming pared 0 bases from V and 0 bases from J, leaving 12 bases between. Germline CDR1 reads SGHRS; CDR2 reads YFSETQ. The CDR3 DNA reads as TGCGCCAGCAGCTTGGCTACAGGATTCATGAACACTGAAGCTTTCTTT. It yields the protein CASSLATGFMNTEAFF.

The chain combines TRBV6-4 with TRBJ2-3; D call uncertain. Germline V gene lookup returns CDR1 MRHNA and CDR2 SNTAGT. CDR3 length equals 13 residues. Trimming stripped 3 bases from V and 5 bases from J, with 9 bases between. The CDR3 loop is CASSDQTGDTQYF. DNA of the CDR3: TGTGCCAGCAGTGATCAGACTGGAGATACGCAGTATTTT.

This sequence joins TRBV6-6 and TRBJ2-1; TRBD2 aligns across 13 bases. CDR1 is MNHNY, CDR2 SVGAGI, per germline (reference sequence). Unmatched junction bases numbered 13, after V lost 5 bases and J lost 9 bases. This CDR3 contains 17 residues. CDR3 in DNA: TGTGCCAGCAGTCGAACTGGGGGGGGACTAGCGGGAAGTGAGCAGTTCTTC. Its translation is CASSRTGGGLAGSEQFF.

The rearrangement uses TRBV5-1 and TRBJ1-2; 8 bases match TRBD1. The V gene's germline CDR1 is SGHRS and CDR2 YFSETQ. The CDR3 runs to 15 residues. The junction had 11 bases not matched to a gene; V was cut back by 4 bases and J by 6 bases. DNA for the CDR3: TGCGCCAGCAGCGTCGCAGGGGGCCTGAATAATGGCTACACCTTC. Translation: CASSVAGGLNNGYTF. Complete variable domain (other parts from reference TRBV5-1 and TRBJ1-2): KAGVTQTPRYLIKTRGQQVTLSCSPISGHRSVSWYQQTPGQGLQFLFEYFSETQRNKGNFPGRFSGRQFSNSRSEMNVSTLELGDSALYLCASSVAGGLNNGYTFGSGTRLTVV.

This clone came up once. This CDR3 reads CAAFGKRDRGLAFF. The CDR3 coding sequence is TGTGCCGCCTTTGGGAAAAGGGACAGGGGGTTAGCTTTCTTT. The rearrangement links TRBV24-1 to TRBJ1-1; TRBD1 agrees at 11 bases. Germline V gene data show CDR1 as KGHDR and CDR2 as SFDVKD. V lost 12 bases to trimming and J lost 10 bases; unmatched junction nucleotides: 15. This CDR3 comprises 14 residues.

V gene TRBV28 combines with J gene TRBJ2-7, with D possibly matching TRBD2 (5 bases). Per germline, CDR1 MDHEN and CDR2 SYDVKM. There are 12 residues in the CDR3. The germline V and J ends were trimmed by 6 bases and 2 bases, with 8 bases remaining between them. The CDR3 DNA reads TGTGCCAGCAGCCGAGGGACCTACGAGCAGTACTTC. It yields the protein CASSRGTYEQYF.

A few counts support this clone. The rearrangement joins TRBV19 to TRBJ2-7; D gene unclear. Germline CDR1 is LNHDA and CDR2 is SQIVND (reference sequence). This CDR3 region has 14 residues. V shed 3 bases and J shed 3 bases, with 12 bases lying between them. The CDR3, as DNA: TGTGCCAGTAGTATTACGGGCTCTGGCTACGAGCAGTACTTC. Translation gives CASSITGSGYEQYF.

This chain connects TRBV25-1 to TRBJ2-7; D call uncertain. Germline V gene lookup returns CDR1 MGHDK and CDR2 SYGVNS. V was shortened by 2 bases and J by 0 bases, with 8 bases between the two germline ends. The CDR3 consists of 14 residues. The CDR3 sequence is CASSEHRGSYEQYF. The CDR3 bases are TGTGCCAGCAGTGAACACAGAGGCTCCTACGAGCAGTACTTC.

The sample holds one count of this clone. The chain employs TRBV5-6 and TRBJ2-5; TRBD1 might be the D (6 bases). The CDR3 spans 16 residues. Trimming shortened V by 0 bases and J by 0 bases, and 12 bases separated the two germline ends. Germline-derived CDR1 and CDR2 are SGHDT and YYEEEE. As DNA, the CDR3 is TGTGCCAGCAGCTTGGTAGGCGCAGGGGACCAAGAGACCCAGTACTTC. Translation gives CASSLVGAGDQETQYF.

This clone was picked up one time. The chain carries TRBV6-2 or TRBV6-3 and TRBJ2-7; TRBD2 matches 7 bases. Germline CDR1 and CDR2: MNHEY and SVGEGT. The V segment lost 5 bases and the J segment 3 bases; nucleotides outside the gene matches: 10. The CDR3 runs 15 residues. The CDR3 spells CASSGFWEGNYEQYF. The CDR3 DNA reads as TGTGCCAGCAGTGGCTTTTGGGAGGGGAACTACGAGCAGTACTTC.

This sequence joins TRBV11-2 and TRBJ2-3; D gene unclear. V lost 3 bases and J 0 bases, leaving 7 bases between the germline ends. This CDR3 has 14 amino acids. The germline CDR1 and CDR2 sequences are SGHAT and FQNNGV. The CDR3 reads CASSLSLSTDTQYF. The CDR3, as DNA: TGTGCCAGCAGCTTGTCACTGAGCACAGATACGCAGTATTTT.

This clone is a singleton in its sample. This rearrangement joins TRBV6-5 to TRBJ2-7; tentatively, D is TRBD2 (5 bases). Looked up from germline, CDR1 is MNHEY and CDR2 is SVGAGI. There are 13 residues in the CDR3. V was shortened by 6 bases and J by 0 bases, with 9 bases between the two germline ends. The CDR3 sequence is CASRDLSSYEQYF. As DNA, the CDR3 is TGTGCCAGCAGGGACTTGAGCTCCTACGAGCAGTACTTC.

DNA for the CDR3: TGTGCCAGTAGTCCTCTAGCGGGACCCGTGGATACGCAGTATTTT. This sequence encodes CASSPLAGPVDTQYF. The chain uses TRBV19 and TRBJ2-3, with 9 bases aligning to TRBD2. With 5 bases clipped from V and 6 bases from J, the junction kept 9 bases outside the gene matches. The CDR3 runs to 15 residues. Germline CDR1 reads LNHDA; CDR2 reads SQIVND (reference sequence).

The V gene is TRBV6-1, the J gene TRBJ2-5; 7 bases line up with TRBD2. Looked up from germline, CDR1 is MNHNS and CDR2 is SASEGT. The CDR3 runs 16 residues. The V gene end was trimmed by 3 bases and the J gene end by 5 bases; junction bases not matched to a gene: 12. CDR3 DNA sequence: TGTGCCAGCAGTGACAAACTACCATGGGGGGGTGAGACCCAGTACTTC. Protein product: CASSDKLPWGGETQYF.

J is TRBJ1-3 and V is TRBV10-3; D is unclear. The V end lost 11 bases, the J end lost 1 base, and 9 bases lay between the germline ends. The germline CDR1 and CDR2 sequences are ENHRY and SYGVKD. CDR3 length equals 12 residues. The DNA of the CDR3 is TGTGCCGTTGGTTCGTCTGGAAACACCATATATTTT. This translates into CAVGSSGNTIYF.

This clone appeared once. The V gene is TRBV2, the J gene TRBJ1-5; no clear D gene. Germline values: CDR1 SNHLY, CDR2 FYNNEI. CDR3 size: 14 residues. Trimming stripped 4 bases from V and 4 bases from J, with 11 bases between. The CDR3 sequence: CASSVYGLNQPQHF. In nucleotides, the CDR3 is TGTGCCAGCAGTGTTTACGGCTTGAATCAGCCCCAGCATTTT.

The V and J genes are TRBV10-2 and TRBJ1-6; no clear D. V was pared by 7 bases and J by 7 bases, with 17 bases between. The CDR3 spans 15 residues. From germline, CDR1 is WSHSY and CDR2 SAAADI. The CDR3 spells CASNSALSGNSPLHF. The CDR3 bases are TGCGCCAGCAACTCCGCCCTTTCAGGCAATTCACCCCTCCACTTT.